This T cell receptor beta chain is from a study of T cell repertoires in cytomegalovirus infection. About the research overall: Public TCR beta signatures were indicative of both CMV infection and a matching HLA type. Notes on the study in general: There were carriers of CMV plus the relevant HLA, and cumulative public TCR beta family frequency identified them. Dominating the ex vivo response were TCR beta clonotypes that were CMV-specific and HLA-C-restricted.

Worth noting for this clonotype: Antigen specificity is unknown. The junction departs from the called germline gene at one end, perhaps through a read error.

This CDR3 has 13 amino acids. Germline CDR1 MNHNY, CDR2 SVGAGI (reference sequence). Each CDR3 protein is one row after TCRdb ran MiXCR on the reads. The table shows 400,000 or so distinct CDR3 sequences, with about a third occurring only once. Input material: PBMCs. The chain has TRBV6-6 and TRBJ1-2; D remains ambiguous. The origin of this receptor is a human donor in good health (CMV status not recorded). Some clones in this sample may be carry-over from other donors' samples. Here the CDR3 DNA reads TGTGCCAGCAGTTACTCGGGCGTTGGCGGCTACAGCTTC. Amino acids: CASSYSGVGGYSF.